The sequence of this T cell receptor (beta chain) was determined in a study of regulatory T cells in long-lasting Graves disease. This clonotype was observed at least ten times. Time point meaning: newly diagnosed GD, antithyroid drugs for less than 3 months. RNA isolated from PBMCs was used to make the TCR library. Germline CDR1 and CDR2: SGHAT and FQNNGV. The CDR3 extends over 15 amino acids. Between the trimmed V and J ends, which lost 3 bases and 0 bases, there was a span of 8 bases. For TCR beta, libraries came from iRepertoire HTBI primers and Arm-PCR of CDR3 regions. One entry per CDR3 protein results from TCRdb running MiXCR on the multiplex PCR reads. There are under 300,000 distinct CDR3 sequences in the sample; 18% occur only once, and 22% lies in the top ten.

The material sequenced was peripheral blood mononuclear cells (PBMCs), taken at new diagnosis, from a patient treated with antithyroid drugs. The gene calls are TRBV11-2 and TRBJ1-4; D is ambiguous. This TCR came from a female donor with Graves disease. The CDR3 DNA reads as TGTGCCAGCAGCTTGAGCCCGTCAACTAATGAAAAACTGTTTTTT. Protein product: CASSLSPSTNEKLFF.